This TCR beta chain was captured in a study of blood T cell repertoires in COVID-19. Overall study context: Acute-phase and convalescent COVID-19 samples originated in the United States, Italy and Spain. T cells, B-cell-depleted T cells, or PBMCs provided the cDNA or gDNA that served as material.

In the original processing: From reference gene primer amplification, estimates of nucleated cell counts were derived. The protocol was immunoSEQ multiplex PCR, while the TCRdb copy is restricted to in-frame clones and leaves out a portion. The V and J calls and clone size were taken over from that table, and D and trimming were inferred from the DNA. The sample lists a few hundred thousand clones, roughly nine tenths seen once, with 4% to 5% in the top ten. CDR1 MNHEY and CDR2 SVGAGI come from the germline V gene. The CDR3 has 13 residues. V lost 4 bases, J lost 2 bases, and 1 base stayed unmatched.

The sample taken for sequencing was peripheral blood. The chain combines TRBV6-5 with TRBJ1-2; 7 bases are a match to TRBD1. This clonotype was sampled from a woman aged 35 to 49 who had recovered from COVID-19. CDR3 DNA sequence: TGTGCCAGCAGTTGGACAGGCAACTATGGCTACACCTTC. This translates into CASSWTGNYGYTF.